These 10 T cell receptor beta chains share one sample of origin, sequenced in a study of blood T cells in healthy people across ages. Together with a sample-barcoded 5' primer, a J-beta primer mix was included in a second PCR lasting about 6 to 11 cycles. TCRdb re-called the 5' RACE reads through MiXCR, storing one row per CDR3 protein. This table has about 1,800,000 distinct CDR3 sequences, about 30% appearing once. Sequenced input: blood. The receptors stem from a woman younger than 45 in good health.

This clonotype was seen many times. The chain has TRBV5-5 and TRBJ1-5; D gene ambiguous. V lost 3 bases and J lost 7, with 14 bases in between. Germline lookup yields CDR1 SGHKS and CDR2 YYEKEE (reference sequence). The CDR3 totals 14 residues. CDR3 bases: TGTGCCAGCAGCTCCAAGTTCTCGGGACAGCCCCAGCATTTT. It translates to CASSSKFSGQPQHF.

The V and J genes are TRBV9 and TRBJ2-1; D remains ambiguous. Trimming removed 4 bases from V and 7 bases from J, with 12 bases in between. Germline-derived CDR1 and CDR2 are SGDLS and YYNGEE. CDR3 length equals 13 residues. In nucleotides, the CDR3 is TGTGCCAGCAGCACCGTAGCTGTAAATGAGCAGTTCTTC. Translation: CASSTVAVNEQFF.

This clonotype was seen only a few times. This CDR3 is CASRPGLAGVPDTQYF. The CDR3 DNA reads as TGTGCCAGCAGACCGGGACTAGCGGGAGTTCCAGATACGCAGTATTTT. The chain combines TRBV28 with TRBJ2-3; TRBD2 matches at 14 bases. The CDR3 sequence is 16 residues long. Germline CDR1 reads MDHEN; CDR2 reads SYDVKM. The V and J ends lost 6 bases and 4 bases, in that order; junction bases with no gene match: 6.

Details on this clonotype: The junction departs from germline at one end; a sequencing error may be responsible. The rearrangement links TRBV7-2 to TRBJ2-1, with no clear D. Germline V gives CDR1 SGHTA, CDR2 FQGNSA. CDR3 size: 15 residues. CDR3 region: CASSLGGTGRNERFF. The CDR3 DNA follows: TGTGCCAGCAGCTTAGGAGGTACCGGGCGGAATGAGCGGTTCTTC.

A few counts support this clonotype. The chain has TRBV5-1 and TRBJ2-3; D is uncertain. CDR1 SGHRS and CDR2 YFSETQ come from the germline V gene. The CDR3 is 15 amino acids. Trimming stripped 0 bases from V and 4 bases from J, with 12 bases between. Here the CDR3 reads CASSLGQLSSDTQYF. DNA for the CDR3: TGCGCCAGCAGCTTGGGGCAGCTTTCGTCAGATACGCAGTATTTT.

The chain couples TRBV3-1 to TRBJ2-3, with D possibly matching TRBD2 (5 bases). The CDR3 is 15 residues long. Trimming pared 1 base from V and 8 bases from J, leaving 16 bases between. Germline V gene data show CDR1 as LGHDT and CDR2 as YNNKEL (reference sequence). The CDR3 bases are TGTGCCAGCAGCCAAGGGTCTGGCAGAGAGGGTACGCAGTATTTT. Its protein is CASSQGSGREGTQYF.

This clonotype was seen a few times. The chain recombines TRBV6-2 or TRBV6-3 with TRBJ2-1; weak D call: TRBD1 (6 bases). The CDR3 has 13 amino acids. From germline, CDR1 is MNHEY and CDR2 SVGEGT. V was pared by 6 bases and J by 10 bases, with 16 bases between. This CDR3 is CASSLQGGDEQFF. CDR3 nucleotides: TGTGCCAGCAGCCTTCAAGGGGGAGACGAGCAGTTCTTC.

This clonotype was observed a few times. The chain joins TRBV7-2 to TRBJ2-7, with 8 positions matching TRBD2. Germline values: CDR1 SGHTA, CDR2 FQGNSA. There are 16 residues in the CDR3. The junction had 12 bases not matched to a gene; V was cut back by 5 bases and J by 3 bases. Here the CDR3 DNA reads TGTGCCAGCAGCACCGGCGGGGGGCTCGCGGGCTACGAGCAGTACTTC. This translates into CASSTGGGLAGYEQYF.

The gene calls are TRBV29-1 and TRBJ1-1; no definite D call. Germline CDR1 SQVTM, CDR2 ANQGSEA. The CDR3 is made up of 11 amino acids. The V end was cut by 4 bases, the J end by 10 bases, with 13 bases between. CDR3 protein: CSVVIGEGAFF. The CDR3 DNA follows: TGCAGCGTTGTGATCGGGGAAGGAGCTTTCTTT.

In regard to this clonotype: A much larger clone lies one base from this, so it may be a read error. The chain combines TRBV28 with TRBJ1-6; no firm D call. Trimming pared 4 bases from V and 15 bases from J, leaving 10 bases between. CDR3 length equals 11 residues. Germline V lookup: CDR1 MDHEN, CDR2 SYDVKM. The chain's CDR3 is CASSSKRLLHF. In DNA, the CDR3 is TGTGCCAGCAGTTCGAAGAGGCTCCTCCACTTT.